The 14 T cell receptor beta chains reported below all come from one sample, sequenced in a study of shared clonotypes between healthy human individuals. Sequencing was performed with immunoSEQ multiplex PCR; in TCRdb, only in-frame clones are kept and a portion is missing. The sample has approximately 2,300,000 clones, roughly 92% seen once. Sequenced input: naive CD4+ T cells from PBMCs. Specified subset: CD45RA+ positively selected. These receptors came from a man aged 18 to 35 in good health. Some clones in this sample may be carry-over from other donors' samples.

This clone was seen only a few times. The same CDR3 can be traced to other DNA sequences in this sample. This chain links TRBV2 with TRBJ1-5, with 8 bases fitting TRBD1. J lost 2 bases, V lost 5 bases, and 2 bases had no gene match. In germline, CDR1 is SNHLY, CDR2 FYNNEI. The length of the CDR3 is 14 residues. In DNA form, the CDR3 reads TGTGCCAGCAGTCTACAGGGGGGCAATCAGCCCCAGCATTTT. It specifies CASSLQGGNQPQHF.

The V and J genes are TRBV5-1 and TRBJ1-4; 7 positions agree with TRBD1. The CDR3 consists of 15 residues. J was trimmed by 8 bases and V by 2 bases; bases with no gene match: 9. Germline V gene data show CDR1 as SGHRS and CDR2 as YFSETQ. CDR3 loop: CASSFEGAVGEKLFF. As DNA, the CDR3 is TGCGCCAGCAGCTTCGAGGGGGCAGTGGGAGAAAAACTGTTTTTT.

CDR3 residues: CASSFSGKSSYNEQFF. The CDR3 bases are TGTGCCAGCAGCTTTAGCGGCAAAAGCTCCTACAATGAGCAGTTCTTC. The chain carries TRBV7-3 and TRBJ2-1; tentatively, D is TRBD2 (6 bases). Looked up from germline, CDR1 is SGHTA and CDR2 is FQGTGA. The CDR3 totals 16 residues. Trimming pared 3 bases from V and 0 bases from J, leaving 12 bases between.

The chain carries TRBV4-2 and TRBJ1-2; 10 bases agree with TRBD1. The CDR3 is made up of 17 amino acids. Trimming cost V 0 bases and J 6 bases; bases outside gene matches: 10. Germline loops: CDR1 LGHNA, CDR2 YNFKEQ. CDR3 region: CASSQERDRGRINGYTF. Here the CDR3 DNA reads TGTGCCAGCAGCCAAGAGAGAGACAGGGGGCGGATAAATGGCTACACCTTC.

V and J are TRBV25-1 and TRBJ2-3, with D maybe TRBD2 (5 bases). CDR1 is MGHDK and CDR2 is SYGVNS in the germline V gene. V was pared by 1 base and J by 1 base, with 15 bases between. There are 17 residues in the CDR3. The CDR3 spells CASSECGQTNCTDTQYF. The CDR3 DNA follows: TGTGCCAGCAGTGAATGCGGGCAGACTAATTGCACAGATACGCAGTATTTT.

This clone was seen just once. The V and J genes are TRBV7-3 and TRBJ2-1; TRBD1 agrees at 11 bases. V dropped 5 bases and J dropped 7; count of bases not matched to a gene: 7. The CDR3 covers 15 residues. Germline loops: CDR1 SGHTA, CDR2 FQGTGA. CDR3 nucleotides: TGTGCCAGCAGCCGAGGACAGGGGGCGAGGAATGAGCAGTTCTTC. Its translation is CASSRGQGARNEQFF.

CDR3 nucleotide sequence: TGTGCCAGCAGTTACTCAACAGGGAATCAGCCCCAGCATTTT. Protein product: CASSYSTGNQPQHF. This chain joins TRBV6-5 and TRBJ1-5, with TRBD1 as a possible D gene (6 bases). This CDR3 region has 14 residues. Germline lookup yields CDR1 MNHEY and CDR2 SVGAGI. The V end was cut by 0 bases, the J end by 4 bases, with 7 bases between.

With regard to this clone: Additional DNA sequences in this sample encode the identical CDR3. This chain uses TRBV19 with TRBJ2-7; no definite D call. From germline, CDR1 is LNHDA and CDR2 SQIVND (reference sequence). This CDR3 is 13 amino acids long. V lost 5 bases, J lost 1 base, and 9 bases lay in between. The CDR3 loop is CASSPPSSYEQYF. In DNA form, the CDR3 reads TGTGCCAGTAGTCCCCCGAGTTCCTACGAGCAGTACTTC.

The chain has TRBV11-2 and TRBJ2-1; no clear D gene. The CDR3 has 12 amino acids. Trimming removed 0 bases at V and 10 bases at J, with 7 bases between. Germline assignment: CDR1 SGHAT and CDR2 FQNNGV. In nucleotides, the CDR3 is TGTGCCAGCAGCTTAGACAAACTAGAGCAGTTCTTC. Translation gives CASSLDKLEQFF.

The rearrangement uses TRBV27 and TRBJ1-1; D gene unclear. Germline CDR1 and CDR2: MNHEY and SMNVEV (reference sequence). The V and J ends lost 3 bases and 0 bases respectively, with 14 bases between them. This CDR3 has 16 residues. In nucleotides, the CDR3 is TGTGCCAGCAGTTTTCATGAGGCGCGGGTGAACACTGAAGCTTTCTTT. Translating it yields CASSFHEARVNTEAFF.

With regard to this clone: This same CDR3 is encoded by further DNA sequences in the sample. This rearrangement joins TRBV28 to TRBJ1-5, with D hard to call. CDR1 MDHEN and CDR2 SYDVKM come from the germline V gene. The length of the CDR3 is 12 residues. V lost 2 bases to trimming and J lost 7 bases, with 6 bases between them. This CDR3 is CASSLAGQPQHF. The CDR3 DNA sequence: TGTGCCAGCAGTTTAGCGGGGCAGCCCCAGCATTTT.

The chain combines TRBV6-1 with TRBJ1-5; D is undetermined. CDR1 MNHNS and CDR2 SASEGT come from the germline V gene. The V end was cut by 2 bases, the J end by 5 bases, with 13 bases between. This CDR3 region has 15 residues. CDR3 region: CASSERWTSDQPQHF. The CDR3 coding sequence is TGTGCCAGCAGTGAAAGGTGGACCAGTGATCAGCCCCAGCATTTT.

The chain combines TRBV5-4 with TRBJ2-1; no clear D. Germline V lookup: CDR1 SGHNT, CDR2 YYREEE (reference sequence). V gave up 3 bases and J gave up 9 bases, with 13 bases separating them. This CDR3 is built from 13 residues. CDR3 residues: CASSSEVGTEQFF. The CDR3 region has the DNA TGTGCCAGCAGCTCAGAAGTAGGTACTGAGCAGTTCTTC.

The CDR3 sequence is CASSPLAGGDTQYF. CDR3 nucleotides: TGTGCCAGCAGCCCGCTAGCGGGAGGAGATACGCAGTATTTT. The chain is built from TRBV2 and TRBJ2-3, with 11 bases identical to TRBD2. The CDR3 spans 14 residues. Trimming cost V 6 bases and J 5 bases; bases outside gene matches: 4. Per the germline V gene, CDR1 is SNHLY and CDR2 is FYNNEI. The variable domain in full, with the rest retrieved from reference TRBV2 and TRBJ2-3, is EPEVTQTPSHQVTQMGQEVILRCVPISNHLYFYWYRQILGQKVEFLVSFYNNEISEKSEIFDDQFSVERPDGSNFTLKIRSTKLEDSAMYFCASSPLAGGDTQYFGPGTRLTVL.